The clone carrying this TCR beta chain appeared many times. Its specificity is unknown. The data belong to a study of human T cells and chemical hapten exposure. Per the germline V gene, CDR1 is LNHDA and CDR2 is SQIVND (reference sequence). This CDR3 has 15 amino acids. V shed 3 bases and J shed 1 base, with 10 bases lying between them. Time point reported: patch test 2, 6 weeks after DPC sensitization. Treatment described: therapeutic diphenylcyclopropenone sensitization with weekly scalp DPC. Each donor was an alopecia patient between 18 and 70 years of age who qualified for DPC. Unique molecular identifiers were attached to individual cDNA molecules during library preparation. MiXCR was run by TCRdb on the RACE reads, yielding one entry per CDR3 protein. The data hold tens of thousands of distinct CDR3 sequences, with 10% to 13% observed a single time. Study results and caveats: There was alopecia in the donors, so their immune response may differ from that of healthy people.

The rearrangement links TRBV19 to TRBJ2-1; D is possibly TRBD2 (5 bases). The sample in question was whole blood, obtained in connection with sensitization to the hapten diphenylcyclopropenone (DPC). The receptor's source is a woman in her fifties or sixties with alopecia areata. Some clones in this sample may be carry-over from other donors' samples. The DNA for the CDR3 is TGTGCCAGTAGTATTTACGGGAAATCCTACAATGAGCAGTTCTTC. It translates to CASSIYGKSYNEQFF.